The rows below give T cell receptor beta chains drawn from one sample of a study of regulatory T cells in long-lasting Graves disease. Each CDR3 protein gets one entry after TCRdb re-called the multiplex PCR reads with MiXCR. The table shows about 620,000 distinct CDR3 sequences, with about 15% occurring only once. This sample also belongs to another study, concerning T cells in Graves' hyperthyroidism and ophthalmopathy.

Source: peripheral blood mononuclear cells (PBMCs), taken at new diagnosis, from a patient treated with antithyroid drugs. These receptor sequences come from a woman aged 25 to 39 with Graves disease. CDR3s include the opening cysteine and the closing phenylalanine or tryptophan. The order of the fields is clone size, J gene, V gene, CDR3 length, D gene, CDR3 DNA, CDR3 protein. D genes are given only for firm matches. Rows may omit the clone size; those that give it use once, few, many or a size class.

clone size: many
J gene: TRBJ2-3
V gene: TRBV7-3
CDR3 length: 15
D gene: TRBD2
CDR3 DNA: TGTGCCAGCAGCTCTAGCGGGAGAGGCACAGATACGCAGTATTTT
CDR3 protein: CASSSSGRGTDTQYF

clone size: many
J gene: TRBJ2-7
V gene: TRBV20-1
CDR3 length: 13
D gene: -
CDR3 DNA: TGCAGTGCTAGAGTAAGGGGAGACTACGAGCAGTACTTC
CDR3 protein: CSARVRGDYEQYF

clone size: -
J gene: TRBJ2-7
V gene: TRBV27
CDR3 length: 16
D gene: -
CDR3 DNA: TGTGCCAGCAGTCCCCGGGGGTGGGCCAGCTCCTACGAGCAGTACTTC
CDR3 protein: CASSPRGWASSYEQYF

clone size: -
J gene: TRBJ1-1
V gene: TRBV5-4
CDR3 length: 13
D gene: TRBD1
CDR3 DNA: TGTGCCAGCAGCCAAACAGGGGGCCCCGAAGCTTTCTTT
CDR3 protein: CASSQTGGPEAFF

clone size: -
J gene: TRBJ2-3
V gene: TRBV5-6
CDR3 length: 11
D gene: -
CDR3 DNA: TGTGCCAGCAGCTCTTATTATACGCAGTATTTT
CDR3 protein: CASSSYYTQYF

clone size: -
J gene: TRBJ2-5
V gene: TRBV3-1
CDR3 length: 15
D gene: -
CDR3 DNA: TGTGCCAGCAGCCCGGGGACTCAAAGAGCGGAGACCCAGTACTTC
CDR3 protein: CASSPGTQRAETQYF

clone size: many
J gene: TRBJ1-3
V gene: TRBV7-8
CDR3 length: 16
D gene: -
CDR3 DNA: TGTGCCAGCAGCGCCCAGACAGTTGGCTCTGGAAACACCATATATTTT
CDR3 protein: CASSAQTVGSGNTIYF

clone size: -
J gene: TRBJ2-2
V gene: TRBV5-1
CDR3 length: 20
D gene: TRBD2
CDR3 DNA: TGCGCCAGCAGCTTGAGCCTGGGACTAGCGGGAAAGGGCGACACCGGGGAGCTGTTTTTT
CDR3 protein: CASSLSLGLAGKGDTGELFF

clone size: many
J gene: TRBJ1-1
V gene: TRBV28
CDR3 length: 13
D gene: TRBD1
CDR3 DNA: TGTGCCAGCAGCTTATCAGGGGGCACTGAAGCTTTCTTT
CDR3 protein: CASSLSGGTEAFF

clone size: -
J gene: TRBJ2-1
V gene: TRBV7-3
CDR3 length: 12
D gene: TRBD2
CDR3 DNA: TGTGCCAGCAGACGCTCGGGGGGTGAGCAGTTCTTC
CDR3 protein: CASRRSGGEQFF

clone size: -
J gene: TRBJ2-7
V gene: TRBV20-1
CDR3 length: 18
D gene: -
CDR3 DNA: TGCAGTGCTAGTACTTGGGGACGGGACCAGCGAATTTCTGGCGAGCAGTACTTC
CDR3 protein: CSASTWGRDQRISGEQYF